The clone carrying this T cell receptor (beta chain) is termed medium-sized. The time point is: sample taken at primary tumor resection. Extraction of whole RNA from tumor, nontumor lung or frozen PBMC preceded unsorted sequencing. The data were obtained in a study of spatial heterogeneity in lung cancer. Study-level background: Each distinct TCR and UMI combination averaged more than ten appearances in raw reads.

TCRdb processed the 5' RACE reads anew with MiXCR; each CDR3 protein has one entry. The repertoire includes a few thousand distinct CDR3 sequences, 20% to 25% of them detected once, and roughly 23% sits in the top ten. CDR1 is MNHEY, CDR2 SVGEGT, per germline. The CDR3 is 11 residues long. The ends were cut back, 7 bases at V and 13 bases at J, with 14 bases in the middle. The chain couples TRBV6-2 or TRBV6-3 to TRBJ2-4, with a possible D match to TRBD2 (5 bases). Here the sequenced sample was normal lung tissue next to the tumor, taken at surgery. The TCR sequence derives from a female donor with early-stage non-small cell lung cancer. The CDR3 nucleotides read TGTGCCAGCAACCAAGGGAGCCAGCAGTACTTC. Protein product: CASNQGSQQYF.